Below, one T cell receptor beta chain is given with its context. The entry originates in a study of blood T cell repertoires in COVID-19. Sequencing used immunoSEQ multiplex PCR; TCRdb keeps in-frame clones, though not all of them. Of approximately 360,000 clones in the sample, about 89% are singletons; the top ten hold 1.5% to 2.5%. The source material was PBMCs or T cells enriched from blood (not recorded which). The source is a man aged 35-49 years in a cohort exposed to, infected with or recovered from COVID-19 (not recorded which).

CDR3 DNA: TGTGCCAGCTCAGCAGGACAGTATCAGCCCCAGCATTTT. It is translated as CASSAGQYQPQHF. The V gene is TRBV18, the J gene TRBJ1-5, with D maybe TRBD1 (6 bases). Germline lookup yields CDR1 KGHSH and CDR2 LQKENI. Trimming pared 5 bases from V and 5 bases from J, leaving 10 bases between. The CDR3 runs 13 residues.